This passage covers 32 T cell receptor beta chains from one sample sequenced in a study of T cell repertoires in cytomegalovirus infection. Their antigens are not known. TCRdb re-analysed the reads in MiXCR, keeping a single row per CDR3 protein. The sample includes about 68,000 distinct CDR3 sequences, around 21% of them seen just once. The sequenced sample consisted of PBMCs, sequenced either directly or after in vitro stimulation (not recorded which). Every receptor here comes from a human donor in good health (CMV status not recorded). Some clones in this sample may be carry-over from other donors' samples.

This clonotype came up a few times. The V call is TRBV4-3, the J call TRBJ2-3, with D perhaps matching TRBD1 or TRBD2 (5 bases each). This CDR3 has 15 amino acids. CDR1 and CDR2 (germline): LGHNA, YSLEER. Trimming took off 0 bases at V and 3 bases at J, with 10 bases between the two ends. The CDR3 nucleotides read TGCGCCAGCAGCCAAGAGGGACGTCCGACAGATACGCAGTATTTT. It encodes CASSQEGRPTDTQYF.

This clonotype was detected many times. The genes are TRBV7-2 and TRBJ1-1, with 7 bases that match TRBD1. V gave up 7 bases and J gave up 1 base; unmatched junction bases: 6. Germline lookup yields CDR1 SGHTA and CDR2 FQGNSA. CDR3 length equals 14 residues. The CDR3 is CASTMGQSNTEAFF. CDR3 nucleotides: TGTGCCAGCACCATGGGACAGTCGAACACTGAAGCTTTCTTT.

The chain joins TRBV6-2 or TRBV6-3 to TRBJ2-2; D might be TRBD1 (6 bases). Trimming cost V 11 bases and J 3 bases, with 16 bases left between them. The CDR3 covers 14 residues. Germline CDR1 MNHEY, CDR2 SVGEGT. The CDR3 bases are TGTGCCTCCGTGGGGGCATCCCACACCGGGGAGCTGTTTTTT. This sequence encodes CASVGASHTGELFF.

This clonotype was seen more than once but under ten times. The J gene is TRBJ1-5, the V gene TRBV28, with D tentatively TRBD1 (5 bases). Germline CDR1 and CDR2: MDHEN and SYDVKM. The CDR3 runs to 14 residues. The V end was cut by 6 bases, the J end by 0 bases, with 9 bases between. CDR3 in amino acids: CASRRGYSNQPQHF. In nucleotides, the CDR3 is TGTGCCAGCAGGAGGGGCTATAGCAATCAGCCCCAGCATTTT.

This clonotype was found many times. The chain combines TRBV7-2 with TRBJ2-1, with TRBD2 matching over 11 bases. The CDR3 has 14 amino acids. V was clipped by 5 bases and J by 7 bases; unmatched bases: 4. CDR1 and CDR2 from the germline V gene are SGHTA and FQGNSA. CDR3 protein: CASSIRLAGNEQFF. The CDR3 nucleotides are TGTGCCAGCAGCATCCGACTAGCGGGGAATGAGCAGTTCTTC.

In its sample, this clonotype was seen a few times. The rearrangement uses TRBV7-2 and TRBJ2-3; D ambiguous. CDR1 and CDR2 from the germline V gene are SGHTA and FQGNSA. Trimming stripped 4 bases from V and 2 bases from J, with 19 bases between. The CDR3 spans 17 residues. The CDR3: CASSWVGTQQDTDTQYF. The CDR3 DNA sequence: TGTGCCAGCAGCTGGGTGGGTACGCAGCAGGACACAGATACGCAGTATTTT. The whole variable domain, remainder taken from reference TRBV7-2 and TRBJ2-3, is GAGVSQSPSNKVTEKGKDVELRCDPISGHTALYWYRQSLGQGLEFLIYFQGNSAPDKSGLPSDRFSAERTGGSVSTLTIQRTQQEDSAVYLCASSWVGTQQDTDTQYFGPGTRLTVL.

This clonotype was seen repeatedly, ten times or more. The chain links TRBV7-2 to TRBJ1-1, with 7 nucleotides matching TRBD1. The CDR3 runs to 14 residues. J gave up 7 bases and V 5 bases, and 10 bases lay outside the gene matches. Germline V gives CDR1 SGHTA, CDR2 FQGNSA. CDR3 in DNA: TGTGCCAGCAGCCCGCAAAAGGGGGCTATTGAAGCTTTCTTT. Translation: CASSPQKGAIEAFF. The whole variable domain, remainder taken from reference TRBV7-2 and TRBJ1-1, is GAGVSQSPSNKVTEKGKDVELRCDPISGHTALYWYRQSLGQGLEFLIYFQGNSAPDKSGLPSDRFSAERTGGSVSTLTIQRTQQEDSAVYLCASSPQKGAIEAFFGQGTRLTVV.

The chain combines TRBV19 with TRBJ2-1; a possible D gene is TRBD2 (6 bases). Germline assignment: CDR1 LNHDA and CDR2 SQIVND (reference sequence). Trimming left V 1 base short and J 4 bases short, with 11 bases between. The length of the CDR3 is 15 residues. This CDR3 reads CASSIVSGPYNEQFF. In nucleotides, the CDR3 is TGTGCCAGTAGTATAGTTAGCGGACCGTACAATGAGCAGTTCTTC. Combining the CDR3 with reference TRBV19 and TRBJ2-1 gives the whole variable domain DGGITQSPKYLFRKEGQNVTLSCEQNLNHDAMYWYRQDPGQGLRLIYYSQIVNDFQKGDIAEGYSVSREKKESFPLTVTSAQKNPTAFYLCASSIVSGPYNEQFFGPGTRLTVL.

This chain joins TRBV6-6 and TRBJ1-1; D may be TRBD1 (6 bases). Germline CDR1 is MNHNY and CDR2 is SVGAGI (reference sequence). The germline V and J ends were trimmed by 6 bases and 8 bases, with 10 bases remaining between them. This CDR3 has 11 amino acids. The CDR3 loop reads CASSRTEEAFF. The CDR3 nucleotides read TGTGCCAGCAGCCGGACAGAAGAAGCTTTCTTT.

This clonotype was counted ten times or more. The chain is built from TRBV7-2 and TRBJ2-7; 7 nucleotides match TRBD1. This CDR3 comprises 17 residues. Per the germline V gene, CDR1 is SGHTA and CDR2 is FQGNSA. V lost 2 bases and J lost 1; bases outside the gene matches: 11. CDR3 sequence reads: CASSLTGSPGGSYEQYF. The CDR3 region has the DNA TGTGCCAGCAGCTTAACCGGTTCGCCAGGGGGATCCTACGAGCAGTACTTC. The complete variable domain, with remaining parts taken from reference TRBV7-2 and TRBJ2-7, reads GAGVSQSPSNKVTEKGKDVELRCDPISGHTALYWYRQSLGQGLEFLIYFQGNSAPDKSGLPSDRFSAERTGGSVSTLTIQRTQQEDSAVYLCASSLTGSPGGSYEQYFGPGTRLTVT.

This clonotype was seen ten or more times. This chain connects TRBV7-2 to TRBJ2-7; D remains unclear. The CDR3 is 13 residues long. Germline CDR1 reads SGHTA; CDR2 reads FQGNSA. V shed 0 bases and J shed 3 bases, with 6 bases lying between them. The CDR3: CASSLAGSYEQYF. The CDR3 region has the DNA TGTGCCAGCAGCTTAGCGGGCAGCTACGAGCAGTACTTC.

The V and J genes are TRBV28 and TRBJ2-7; 11 bases fit TRBD1. In germline, CDR1 is MDHEN, CDR2 SYDVKM. V dropped 5 bases and J dropped 5; count of bases not matched to a gene: 5. This CDR3 comprises 14 residues. CDR3 in amino acids: CASSAGTGGDEQYF. The CDR3, as DNA: TGTGCCAGCAGTGCCGGGACAGGGGGGGACGAGCAGTACTTC.

This clonotype was counted a few times. The V gene is TRBV20-1, the J gene TRBJ2-3, with no clear D. CDR3 length: 12 amino acids. Germline V gene sequence: CDR1 DFQATT, CDR2 SNEGSKA (reference sequence). V was pared by 0 bases and J by 6 bases, with 7 bases between. As DNA, the CDR3 is TGCAGTGCTAGAGAGACGGCCGATACGCAGTATTTT. As protein: CSARETADTQYF.

In its sample, this clonotype was seen a few times. The rearrangement joins TRBV12-3 or TRBV12-4 to TRBJ2-1; D unclear. V lost 3 bases, J lost 6 bases, and 6 bases lay in between. The CDR3 runs to 12 residues. Here the CDR3 DNA reads TGTGCCAGCAGTTTGACTCCCAATGAGCAGTTCTTC. Protein: CASSLTPNEQFF.

This clonotype has just a few counts. The genes are TRBV7-6 and TRBJ1-1; TRBD1 might be the D (5 bases). CDR1 is SGHVS and CDR2 is FNYEAQ in the germline V gene. There are 14 residues in the CDR3. Trimming cost V 5 bases and J 5 bases, with 15 bases left between them. CDR3 in DNA: TGTGCCAGCAGCCCTGGGGGATTGGATACTGAAGCTTTCTTT. Protein sequence: CASSPGGLDTEAFF. The whole variable domain, remainder taken from reference TRBV7-6 and TRBJ1-1, is GAGVSQSPRYKVTKRGQDVALRCDPISGHVSLYWYRQALGQGPEFLTYFNYEAQQDKSGLPNDRFSAERPEGSISTLTIQRTEQRDSAMYRCASSPGGLDTEAFFGQGTRLTVV.

The chain is built from TRBV6-2 or TRBV6-3 and TRBJ2-3, with unresolved D. V was cut by 0 bases and J by 7 bases, with 14 bases left in between. The CDR3 totals 15 residues. Germline V gene data show CDR1 as MNHEY and CDR2 as SVGEGT. Written as DNA, the CDR3 is TGTGCCAGCAGTTACTCGATGCTGCTGAAACATACGCAGTATTTT. Translated: CASSYSMLLKHTQYF.

In this sample, this clonotype turned up many times. The J gene is TRBJ2-1, the V gene TRBV7-2; D may be TRBD1 (9 bases). Germline V gene data show CDR1 as SGHTA and CDR2 as FQGNSA. The CDR3 totals 19 residues. The germline V and J ends were trimmed by 4 bases and 6 bases, with 28 bases remaining between them. The CDR3 loop reads CASSYRTGALAGAGNEQFF. The CDR3 DNA reads as TGTGCCAGCAGCTATAGGACAGGGGCGCTAGCGGGTGCGGGCAATGAGCAGTTCTTC.

The sample holds a few counts of this clonotype. The rearrangement uses TRBV12-3 or TRBV12-4 and TRBJ2-1; 9 bases match TRBD2. The CDR3 runs to 15 residues. V lost 3 bases, J lost 6 bases, and 6 bases stayed unmatched. The CDR3 coding sequence is TGTGCCAGCAGTTTTATCGGCGGGAGGGTCAATGAGCAGTTCTTC. Its protein is CASSFIGGRVNEQFF.

V gene TRBV4-3 combines with J gene TRBJ2-7; TRBD2 aligns across 7 bases. Germline CDR1 is LGHNA and CDR2 is YSLEER. Losses at the gene ends were 3 bases for V and 1 base for J; bases not matched to a gene: 6. The CDR3 sequence is 15 residues long. The CDR3 is CASSQGRVASYEQYF. The CDR3 DNA is TGCGCCAGCAGCCAGGGGAGGGTCGCATCCTACGAGCAGTACTTC.

The chain joins TRBV12-3 or TRBV12-4 to TRBJ1-3; no clear D. Trimming removed 8 bases from V and 4 bases from J, with 12 bases in between. The CDR3 totals 13 residues. The CDR3 loop is CASERMMGNTIYF. The CDR3 DNA reads TGTGCCAGCGAGCGCATGATGGGAAACACCATATATTTT.

This chain joins TRBV6-6 and TRBJ2-3, with D possibly matching TRBD1 (6 bases). The germline V gene encodes CDR1 MNHNY and CDR2 SVGAGI (reference sequence). V lost 7 bases and J 4 bases, leaving 15 bases between the germline ends. This CDR3 has 14 amino acids. CDR3 sequence: CASKDRSLPDTQYF. In DNA form, the CDR3 reads TGTGCCAGCAAAGACAGGTCCCTCCCAGATACGCAGTATTTT.

This clonotype was seen a handful of times. This rearrangement joins TRBV7-6 to TRBJ2-7; 8 nucleotides agree with TRBD2. J lost 2 bases, V lost 5 bases, and 5 bases had no gene match. Per germline, CDR1 SGHVS and CDR2 FNYEAQ. The CDR3 is 14 amino acids. The CDR3 sequence: CASSPQRGTYEQYF. The CDR3 region has the DNA TGTGCCAGCAGCCCCCAGCGGGGGACCTACGAGCAGTACTTC.

This clonotype was counted a few times. The rearrangement joins TRBV3-1 to TRBJ1-5, with D unresolved. Trimming took off 0 bases at V and 1 base at J, with 4 bases between the two ends. CDR3 length equals 14 residues. The germline V gene encodes CDR1 LGHDT and CDR2 YNNKEL (reference sequence). The CDR3 DNA reads as TGTGCCAGCAGCCAAGATCACAGCAATCAGCCCCAGCATTTT. As protein: CASSQDHSNQPQHF.

The V gene is TRBV27, the J gene TRBJ2-7; D is unresolved. Trimming left V 8 bases short and J 3 bases short, with 14 bases between. This CDR3 comprises 13 residues. Germline values: CDR1 MNHEY, CDR2 SMNVEV (reference sequence). The chain's CDR3 is CASGLGLNYEQYF. CDR3 DNA sequence: TGTGCCAGCGGCCTAGGGCTAAACTACGAGCAGTACTTC.

The chain's CDR3 is CASSSFARGNYGYTF. CDR3 coding DNA: TGTGCCAGCAGCTCCTTTGCAAGGGGTAACTATGGCTACACCTTC. The rearrangement links TRBV7-2 to TRBJ1-2; D may be TRBD1 (5 bases). Germline V gives CDR1 SGHTA, CDR2 FQGNSA. There are 15 residues in the CDR3. Trimming took 4 bases from V and 1 from J, leaving 13 bases between them.

J is TRBJ2-5 and V is TRBV7-2; D remains ambiguous. The germline V gene encodes CDR1 SGHTA and CDR2 FQGNSA. V gave up 0 bases and J gave up 5 bases, with 4 bases separating them. The CDR3 covers 12 residues. CDR3 protein: CASSLADETQYF. DNA of the CDR3: TGTGCCAGCAGCTTAGCGGATGAGACCCAGTACTTC. The full variable domain, in which reference TRBV7-2 and TRBJ2-5 provide the parts outside the CDR3, is GAGVSQSPSNKVTEKGKDVELRCDPISGHTALYWYRQSLGQGLEFLIYFQGNSAPDKSGLPSDRFSAERTGGSVSTLTIQRTQQEDSAVYLCASSLADETQYFGPGTRLLVL.

The table lists this clonotype with a few counts. The rearrangement links TRBV6-6 to TRBJ1-2, with D perhaps matching TRBD1 (5 bases). The germline V gene has CDR1 MNHNY and CDR2 SVGAGI (reference sequence). V lost 2 bases and J lost 1, with 11 bases in between. CDR3 length: 15 residues. As DNA, the CDR3 is TGTGCCAGCAGTTACCGTGGGGCGTTTAACTATGGCTACACCTTC. Its translation: CASSYRGAFNYGYTF.

The V and J genes are TRBV7-9 and TRBJ2-1; TRBD2 aligns across 8 bases. The CDR3 covers 12 residues. The germline V gene has CDR1 SEHNR and CDR2 FQNEAQ (reference sequence). DNA for the CDR3: TGTGCTTCGGGGGGGACCTACAATGAGCAGTTCTTC. Encoded protein: CASGGTYNEQFF.

This clonotype was observed many times. The CDR3 region is CASSFARDTDTQYF. For the CDR3, the DNA is TGTGCCAGCAGCTTTGCGCGGGACACAGATACGCAGTATTTT. The J gene is TRBJ2-3, the V gene TRBV7-2; perhaps TRBD2 as D (6 bases). Trimming removed 3 bases at V and 2 bases at J, with 9 bases between. The CDR3 consists of 14 residues. In germline, CDR1 is SGHTA, CDR2 FQGNSA.

The rearrangement uses TRBV12-3 or TRBV12-4 and TRBJ1-5; 9 bases agree with TRBD1. The CDR3 sequence is 15 residues long. V trimming: 6 bases; J trimming: 4 bases; junction bases outside the gene matches: 7. The CDR3 here is CASRPGTGSNQPQHF. CDR3 sequence (DNA): TGTGCCAGCAGGCCCGGGACAGGGAGTAATCAGCCCCAGCATTTT.

This chain's CDR3 is CSARPGTGNQPQHF. In DNA, the CDR3 is TGCAGTGCTAGGCCGGGGACAGGCAATCAGCCCCAGCATTTT. The J gene is TRBJ1-5, the V gene TRBV20-1; 7 bases agree with TRBD1. From germline, CDR1 is DFQATT and CDR2 SNEGSKA (reference sequence). V dropped 3 bases and J dropped 2; count of bases not matched to a gene: 4. The CDR3 extends over 14 amino acids.

Of note for this clonotype: This could be a read error, since a much larger clone is one nucleotide away. V usage is TRBV7-2 and J usage is TRBJ2-3; the D is unclear. CDR3 length equals 12 residues. CDR1 SGHTA and CDR2 FQGNSA come from the germline V gene. The DNA for the CDR3 is TGTGCCAGCAGCCTGAGCACAGATATGCAGTATTTT. Encoded protein: CASSLSTDMQYF. The whole variable domain, filled in from reference TRBV7-2 and TRBJ2-3, reads GAGVSQSPSNKVTEKGKDVELRCDPISGHTALYWYRQSLGQGLEFLIYFQGNSAPDKSGLPSDRFSAERTGGSVSTLTIQRTQQEDSAVYLCASSLSTDMQYFGPGTRLTVL.